The present entry profiles one T cell receptor beta chain with its context. Its cognate antigen is unknown. This specimen belongs to a study of T cells after posttransplantation cyclophosphamide. Looked up from germline, CDR1 is LNHDA and CDR2 is SQIVND (reference sequence). CDR3 length: 15 amino acids. Losses at the gene ends were 7 bases for V and 2 bases for J; bases not matched to a gene: 6. Busulfan-fludarabine conditioning, marrow transplant, and cyclophosphamide on days +3 and +4 were administered. Study findings and constraints: Donor CD8+ memory clones often dominated recipient blood repertoires at later times. TRB clonality was highly associated with recipient CMV seropositivity and reactivation. TRB overlap between skin or GI tissue T cells and blood was limited.

Clones were read by immunoSEQ multiplex PCR, and TCRdb kept only the in-frame ones, dropping some. The sample lists about 7,900 clones, about 84% occurring once. The sample in question was PBMCs, obtained after allogeneic stem cell transplant with posttransplant cyclophosphamide. This chain connects TRBV19 to TRBJ1-5; 9 bases are a match to TRBD1. The source of this sequence is a female patient in her forties or fifties who received an allogeneic stem cell transplant from an unrelated donor, was CMV-positive, and had no GVHD. Some T cells may have originated in the graft donor. The CDR3 DNA sequence: TGTGCCAGTACCACAGGGGGCGTGGGCAATCAGCCCCAGCATTTT. The encoded protein is CASTTGGVGNQPQHF.